This TCR beta chain came from a study of blood T cell repertoires in COVID-19. V lost 0 bases, J lost 7 bases, and 17 bases stayed unmatched. Germline V gene sequence: CDR1 LGHDT, CDR2 YNNKEL (reference sequence). The CDR3 consists of 18 residues. The method was immunoSEQ multiplex PCR; TCRdb's version includes in-frame clones alone and lacks a portion of them. The repertoire holds some 70,000 clones, with roughly 84% as singletons. This chain joins TRBV3-1 (or the pseudogene TRBV3-2) and TRBJ2-7; 8 bases fit TRBD2. This clonotype was sampled from a man aged 80 or over with acute or convalescent COVID-19. Sequencing used peripheral blood. CDR3 nucleotides: TGTGCCAGCAGCCAAGATAAGTTTGGAGCTAGCGGGCATAAGGAGCAGTACTTC. Its translation: CASSQDKFGASGHKEQYF.